This TCR beta chain derives from a study of tumor-infiltrating lymphocytes in localized non-small cell lung cancer. Produced via immunoSEQ multiplex PCR; TCRdb's table is partial and in-frame only. The table lists about 17,000 clones, around 84% of them singletons, with approximately 10% in the top ten. The V end lost 8 bases, the J end lost 1 base, and 7 bases lay between the germline ends. This CDR3 spans 12 amino acids. The germline V gene has CDR1 ENHRY and CDR2 SYGVKD. The chain combines TRBV10-3 with TRBJ2-3, with D hard to call. The sequence derives from a human donor with non-small cell lung cancer. The sequencing sample was made of uninvolved lung tissue not adjacent to the tumor. This CDR3 reads CAIGNGTDTQYF. The CDR3 bases are TGTGCCATCGGTAATGGCACAGATACGCAGTATTTT.